This T cell receptor beta chain appears in the sequencing data of a study of blood T cell repertoires in COVID-19. For the study at large: Samples of COVID-19 (acute and convalescent) were obtained from the United States, Italy and Spain. The analysed material was cDNA or gDNA that came from T cells, B-cell-depleted T cells, or PBMCs.

Source study methods: For nucleated cells, counts were estimated from reference gene primer amplification. Profiled with immunoSEQ multiplex PCR; TCRdb holds only in-frame clones, not every one. V, J and clone size are those of that table, while D and trimming were read from the DNA. This table holds about 200,000 clones, approximately 88% found once. Germline CDR1 MNHEY, CDR2 SMNVEV (reference sequence). V lost 5 bases and J 0 bases, leaving 13 bases between the germline ends. The CDR3 consists of 15 residues. The chain links TRBV27 to TRBJ1-2; D ambiguous. The sample consisted of peripheral blood. The sequence derives from a man in his forties with acute or convalescent COVID-19. The CDR3 here is CASSPGSFSNYGYTF. The CDR3 bases are TGTGCCAGCAGTCCAGGATCTTTTTCTAACTATGGCTACACCTTC.